Ten or more counts support the clone carrying this T cell receptor (beta chain). The target antigen is unknown. The source of the sample is a study of spatial heterogeneity in lung cancer. Findings and caveats of the study: Tumor mutation count correlated with how many alpha and beta TCRs expanded intratumorally. Ubiquitous and regional nonsynonymous mutations were each tracked by the matching count of ubiquitous or regional expanded TCRs. Estimates put coverage of tumor T cells near 7% for alpha and more than 11% for beta chains.

Every cDNA TCR molecule received its own unique molecular identifier. TCRdb redid the calling of the 5' RACE reads with MiXCR, one entry per CDR3 protein. The sample yields 9,000 to 13,000 distinct CDR3 sequences, 9.5% to 13% seen once. Time point meaning: sample taken at primary tumor resection. Extraction of whole RNA from tumor, nontumor lung or frozen PBMC preceded unsorted sequencing. CDR3 size: 15 residues. V was trimmed by 4 bases and J by 3 bases, leaving 13 bases between them. Germline CDR1 is SGHTA and CDR2 is FQGTGA. This sequence was found in a female donor with early-stage non-small cell lung cancer. The rearrangement links TRBV7-3 to TRBJ2-1; tentative D call: TRBD2 (6 bases). The source was lung tumor tissue, collected at surgery. This CDR3 reads CASSSGQGGYNEQFF. CDR3 coding DNA: TGTGCCAGCAGCTCAGGGCAGGGAGGCTACAATGAGCAGTTCTTC.